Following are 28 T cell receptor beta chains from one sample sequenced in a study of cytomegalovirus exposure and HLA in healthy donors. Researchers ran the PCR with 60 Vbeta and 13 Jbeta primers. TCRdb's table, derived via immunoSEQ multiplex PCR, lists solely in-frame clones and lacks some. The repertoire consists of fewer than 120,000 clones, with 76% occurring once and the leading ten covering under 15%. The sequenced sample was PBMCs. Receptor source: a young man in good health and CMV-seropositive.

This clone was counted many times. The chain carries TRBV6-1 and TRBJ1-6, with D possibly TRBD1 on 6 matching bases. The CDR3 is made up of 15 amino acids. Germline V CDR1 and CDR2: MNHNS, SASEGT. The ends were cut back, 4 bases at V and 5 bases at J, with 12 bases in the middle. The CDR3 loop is CASSVRTADNSPLHF. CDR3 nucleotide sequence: TGTGCCAGCAGTGTCCGGACAGCAGATAATTCACCCCTCCACTTT.

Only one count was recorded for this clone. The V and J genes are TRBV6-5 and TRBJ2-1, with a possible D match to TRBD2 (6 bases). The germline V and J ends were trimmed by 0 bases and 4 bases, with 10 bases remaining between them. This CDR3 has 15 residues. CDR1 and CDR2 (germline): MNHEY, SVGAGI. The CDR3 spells CASSYSRGIYNEQFF. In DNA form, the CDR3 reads TGTGCCAGCAGTTACTCTCGGGGGATTTACAATGAGCAGTTCTTC.

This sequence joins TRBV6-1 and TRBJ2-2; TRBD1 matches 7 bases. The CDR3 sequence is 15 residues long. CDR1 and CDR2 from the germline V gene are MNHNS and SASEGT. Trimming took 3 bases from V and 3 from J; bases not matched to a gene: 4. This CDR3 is CASSEQGGDTGELFF. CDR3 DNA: TGTGCCAGCAGTGAGCAAGGGGGCGACACCGGGGAGCTGTTTTTT.

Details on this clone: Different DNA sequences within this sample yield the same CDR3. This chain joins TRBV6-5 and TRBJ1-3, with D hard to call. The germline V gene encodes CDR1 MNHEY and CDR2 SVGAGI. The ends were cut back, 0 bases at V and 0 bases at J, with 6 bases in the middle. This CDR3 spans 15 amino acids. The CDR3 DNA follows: TGTGCCAGCAGTTACTCGTCGGGCTCTGGAAACACCATATATTTT. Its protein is CASSYSSGSGNTIYF.

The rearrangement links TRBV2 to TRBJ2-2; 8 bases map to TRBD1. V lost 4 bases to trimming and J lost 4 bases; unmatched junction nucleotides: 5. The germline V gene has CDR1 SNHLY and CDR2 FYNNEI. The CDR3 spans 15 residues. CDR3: CASSADRGSTGELFF. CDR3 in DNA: TGTGCCAGCAGTGCCGACAGGGGAAGCACCGGGGAGCTGTTTTTT.

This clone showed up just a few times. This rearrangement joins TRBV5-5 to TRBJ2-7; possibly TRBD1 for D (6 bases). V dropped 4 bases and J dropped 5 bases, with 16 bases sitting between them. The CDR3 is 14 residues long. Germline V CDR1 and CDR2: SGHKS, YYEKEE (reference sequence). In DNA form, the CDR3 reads TGTGCCAGCAGCCACTACAGGGCCGGACACGAGCAGTACTTC. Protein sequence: CASSHYRAGHEQYF.

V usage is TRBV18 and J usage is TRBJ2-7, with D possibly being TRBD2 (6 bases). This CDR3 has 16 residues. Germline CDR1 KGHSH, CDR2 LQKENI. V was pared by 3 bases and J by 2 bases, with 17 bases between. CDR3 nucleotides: TGTGCCAGCTCACCGACCCCGGGGGAGAAGCCCTACGAGCAGTACTTC. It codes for CASSPTPGEKPYEQYF.

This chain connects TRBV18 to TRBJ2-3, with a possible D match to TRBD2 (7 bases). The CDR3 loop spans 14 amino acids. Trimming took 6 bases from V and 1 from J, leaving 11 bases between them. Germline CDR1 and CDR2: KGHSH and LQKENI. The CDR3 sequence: CASSGGGRTDTQYF. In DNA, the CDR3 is TGTGCCAGCTCGGGCGGGGGCCGCACAGATACGCAGTATTTT.

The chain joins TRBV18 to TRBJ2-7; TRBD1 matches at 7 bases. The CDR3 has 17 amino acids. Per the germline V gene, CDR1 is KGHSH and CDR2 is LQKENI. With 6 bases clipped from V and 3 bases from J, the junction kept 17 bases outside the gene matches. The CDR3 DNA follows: TGTGCCAGCTCCCTCACACCTCCGGACAGGATTCACTACGAGCAGTACTTC. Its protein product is CASSLTPPDRIHYEQYF.

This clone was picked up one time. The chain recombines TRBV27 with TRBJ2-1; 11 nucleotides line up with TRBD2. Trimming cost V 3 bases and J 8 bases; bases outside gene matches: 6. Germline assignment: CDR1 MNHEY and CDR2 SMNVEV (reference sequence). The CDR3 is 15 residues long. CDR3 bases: TGTGCCAGCAGTTTGGGTAGCGGGGGGGCGGATGAGCAGTTCTTC. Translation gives CASSLGSGGADEQFF.

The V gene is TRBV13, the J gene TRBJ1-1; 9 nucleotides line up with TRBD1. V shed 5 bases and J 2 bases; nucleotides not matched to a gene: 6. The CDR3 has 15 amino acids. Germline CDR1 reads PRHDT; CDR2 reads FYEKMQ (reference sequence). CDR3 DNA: TGTGCCAGCAGCCTCCCACAGGGGGCAAACACTGAAGCTTTCTTT. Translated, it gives CASSLPQGANTEAFF.

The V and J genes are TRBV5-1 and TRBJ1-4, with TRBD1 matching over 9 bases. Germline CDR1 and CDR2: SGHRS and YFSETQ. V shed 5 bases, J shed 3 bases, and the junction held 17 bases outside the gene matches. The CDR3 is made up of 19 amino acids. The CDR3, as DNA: TGCGCCAGCAGTAAGGGGTATCCCCGGGACAGGGTTTCTAATGAAAAACTGTTTTTT. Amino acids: CASSKGYPRDRVSNEKLFF.

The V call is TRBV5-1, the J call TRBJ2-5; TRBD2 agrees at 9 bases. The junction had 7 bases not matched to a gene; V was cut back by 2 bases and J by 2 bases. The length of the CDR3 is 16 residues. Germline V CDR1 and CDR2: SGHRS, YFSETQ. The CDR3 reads CASSFGRGGRQETQYF. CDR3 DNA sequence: TGCGCCAGCAGCTTCGGGCGGGGGGGCCGGCAAGAGACCCAGTACTTC.

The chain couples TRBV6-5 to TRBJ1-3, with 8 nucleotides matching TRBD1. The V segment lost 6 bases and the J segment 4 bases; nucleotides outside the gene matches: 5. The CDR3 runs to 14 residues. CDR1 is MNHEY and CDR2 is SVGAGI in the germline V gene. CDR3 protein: CASSWTGTGNTIYF. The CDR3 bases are TGTGCCAGCAGCTGGACAGGGACCGGAAACACCATATATTTT.

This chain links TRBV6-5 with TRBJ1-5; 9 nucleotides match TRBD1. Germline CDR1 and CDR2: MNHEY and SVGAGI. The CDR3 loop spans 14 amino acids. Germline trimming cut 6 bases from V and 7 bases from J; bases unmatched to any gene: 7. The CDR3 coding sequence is TGTGCCAGCAGGGGCGGACAGGGGAAGCAGCCCCAGCATTTT. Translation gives CASRGGQGKQPQHF.

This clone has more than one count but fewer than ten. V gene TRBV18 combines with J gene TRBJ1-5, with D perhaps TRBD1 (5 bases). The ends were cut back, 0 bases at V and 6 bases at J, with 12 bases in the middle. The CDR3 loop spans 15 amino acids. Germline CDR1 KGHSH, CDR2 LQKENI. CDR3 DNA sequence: TGTGCCAGCTCACCACCGCCGGGGGAAAGTCAGCCCCAGCATTTT. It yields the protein CASSPPPGESQPQHF.

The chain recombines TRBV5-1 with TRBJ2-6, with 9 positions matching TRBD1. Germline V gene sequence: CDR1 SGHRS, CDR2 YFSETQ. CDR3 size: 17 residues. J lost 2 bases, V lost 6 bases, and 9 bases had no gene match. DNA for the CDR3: TGCGCCAGCACCACAGGGGGCGCTTGGGCTGGGGCCAACGTCCTGACTTTC. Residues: CASTTGGAWAGANVLTF.

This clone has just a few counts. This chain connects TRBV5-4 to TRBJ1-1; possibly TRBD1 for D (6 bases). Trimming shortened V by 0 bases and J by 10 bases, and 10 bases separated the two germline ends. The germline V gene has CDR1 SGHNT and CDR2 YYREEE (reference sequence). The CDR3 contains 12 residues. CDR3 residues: CASSLGLGGAFF. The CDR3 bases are TGTGCCAGCAGCTTGGGGTTAGGGGGAGCTTTCTTT. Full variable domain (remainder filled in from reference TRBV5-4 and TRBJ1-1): ETGVTQSPTHLIKTRGQQVTLRCSSQSGHNTVSWYQQALGQGPQFIFQYYREEENGRGNFPPRFSGLQFPNYSSELNVNALELDDSALYLCASSLGLGGAFFGQGTRLTVV.

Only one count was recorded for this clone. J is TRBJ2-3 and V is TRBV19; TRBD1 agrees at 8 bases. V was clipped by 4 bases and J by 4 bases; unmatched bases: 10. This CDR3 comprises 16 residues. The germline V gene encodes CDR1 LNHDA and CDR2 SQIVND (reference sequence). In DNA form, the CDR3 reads TGTGCCAGTAGTACGGGTGCGGGGACAGGCCCAGATACGCAGTATTTT. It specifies CASSTGAGTGPDTQYF.

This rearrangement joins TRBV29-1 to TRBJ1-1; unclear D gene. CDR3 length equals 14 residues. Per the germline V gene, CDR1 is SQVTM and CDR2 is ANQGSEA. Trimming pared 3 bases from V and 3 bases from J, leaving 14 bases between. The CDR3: CSVDTGPGYTEAFF. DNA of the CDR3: TGCAGCGTTGATACCGGTCCGGGTTACACTGAAGCTTTCTTT.

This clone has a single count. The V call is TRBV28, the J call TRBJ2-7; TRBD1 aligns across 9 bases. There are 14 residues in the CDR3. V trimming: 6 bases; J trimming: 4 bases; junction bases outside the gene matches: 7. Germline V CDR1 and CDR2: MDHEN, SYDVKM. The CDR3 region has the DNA TGTGCCAGCAGCCCGACAGGGGGTCTTTACGAGCAGTACTTC. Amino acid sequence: CASSPTGGLYEQYF.

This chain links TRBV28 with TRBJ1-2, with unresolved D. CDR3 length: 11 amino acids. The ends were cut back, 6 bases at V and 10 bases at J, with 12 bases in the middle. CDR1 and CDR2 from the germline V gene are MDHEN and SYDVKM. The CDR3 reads CASRTDIHYTF. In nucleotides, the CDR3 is TGTGCCAGCAGAACTGACATACACTACACCTTC.

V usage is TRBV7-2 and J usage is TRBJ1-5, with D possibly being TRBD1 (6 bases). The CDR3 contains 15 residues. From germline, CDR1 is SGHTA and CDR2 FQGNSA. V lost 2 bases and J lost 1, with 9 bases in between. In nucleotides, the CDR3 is TGTGCCAGCAGCTTAACGGGGGGCAGCAATCAGCCCCAGCATTTT. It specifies CASSLTGGSNQPQHF.

CDR3 amino acids: CASSSDRGPSYNEQFF. CDR3 nucleotides: TGTGCCAGCAGCTCGGACAGAGGGCCCAGCTACAATGAGCAGTTCTTC. The chain recombines TRBV7-9 with TRBJ2-1, with D tentatively TRBD1 (6 bases). The CDR3 length is 16 residues. Trimming removed 4 bases from V and 3 bases from J, with 16 bases in between. From germline, CDR1 is SEHNR and CDR2 FQNEAQ (reference sequence).

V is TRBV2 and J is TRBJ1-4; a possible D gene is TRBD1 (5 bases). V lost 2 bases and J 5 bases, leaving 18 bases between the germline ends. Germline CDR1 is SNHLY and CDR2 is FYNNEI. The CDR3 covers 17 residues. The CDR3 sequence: CASSERSGGRGNEKLFF. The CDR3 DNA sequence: TGTGCCAGCAGTGAACGGTCCGGGGGACGGGGGAATGAAAAACTGTTTTTT. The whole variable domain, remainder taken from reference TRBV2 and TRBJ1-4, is EPEVTQTPSHQVTQMGQEVILRCVPISNHLYFYWYRQILGQKVEFLVSFYNNEISEKSEIFDDQFSVERPDGSNFTLKIRSTKLEDSAMYFCASSERSGGRGNEKLFFGSGTQLSVL.

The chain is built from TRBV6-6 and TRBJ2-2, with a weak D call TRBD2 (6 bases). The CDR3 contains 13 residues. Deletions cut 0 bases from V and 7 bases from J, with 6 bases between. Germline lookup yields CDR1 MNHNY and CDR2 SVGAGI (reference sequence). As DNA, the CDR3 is TGTGCCAGCAGTTACTCCGGGGGCGGGGAGCTGTTTTTT. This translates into CASSYSGGGELFF.

Here the CDR3 DNA reads TGTGCCGGACTAAAGATGGAGTCTTATGGCTACACCTTC. Translating it yields CAGLKMESYGYTF. The V and J genes are TRBV30 and TRBJ1-2; D is uncertain. In germline, CDR1 is GTSNPN, CDR2 SVGIG (reference sequence). V lost 8 bases and J lost 5, with 18 bases in between. The CDR3 spans 13 residues.

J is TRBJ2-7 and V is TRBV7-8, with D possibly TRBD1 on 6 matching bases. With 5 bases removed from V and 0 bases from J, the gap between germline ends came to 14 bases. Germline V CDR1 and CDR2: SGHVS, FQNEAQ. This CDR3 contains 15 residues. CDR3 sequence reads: CASSPGAASSYEQYF. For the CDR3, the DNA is TGTGCCAGCAGCCCAGGGGCGGCGAGCTCCTACGAGCAGTACTTC.